This T cell receptor (beta chain) was retrieved from a study of blood T cells in healthy people across ages. Healthy Caucasian individuals from Russia aged roughly 6 to 90 served as donors. There were at least 6 micrograms of total RNA extracted from every sample. The CDR3 runs to 16 residues. With 1 base clipped from V and 4 bases from J, the junction kept 10 bases outside the gene matches. The germline V gene encodes CDR1 SQVTM and CDR2 ANQGSEA. Primed by a sample-barcoded 5' primer and a J-beta primer mix, a second PCR proceeded for 7 to 11 cycles. Each of the cDNA molecules was tagged by a template-switch adaptor with 12 random nucleotides. A minimum of 3 million CDR3-containing paired-end reads was obtained for each sample. TCRdb independently ran MiXCR on the 5' RACE reads; one entry per CDR3 protein. Of some 1.5 million distinct CDR3 sequences in the sample, approximately 30% are singletons; the top ten hold roughly 8%.

This clonotype came up many times. V is TRBV29-1 and J is TRBJ2-1; 7 bases line up with TRBD1. This TCR came from a woman in her twenties or thirties in good health. Source material: blood. This CDR3 is CSVEALTGVSYNEQFF. The CDR3 nucleotides are TGCAGCGTTGAAGCCCTTACAGGGGTGAGTTACAATGAGCAGTTCTTC.